The source of this T cell receptor beta chain is a study of T cell responses to AZD1222 COVID-19 vaccine. Clones were read by immunoSEQ multiplex PCR, and TCRdb kept only the in-frame ones, dropping some. Among 70,000 to 95,000 clones listed, around 87% were seen once. This clone was seen just once. The CDR3 loop spans 13 amino acids. The V gene lost 4 bases and the J gene lost 3 bases, with 9 bases spanning the gap. The chain combines TRBV12-3 or TRBV12-4 with TRBJ1-2, with D perhaps matching TRBD1 (6 bases). The sequencing used peripheral blood, collected 28 days after the second AZD1222 dose. The TCR was taken from an adult who received the AZD1222 COVID-19 vaccine. The CDR3 here is CASSSGQYYGYTF. DNA for the CDR3: TGTGCCAGCAGTTCCGGACAGTACTATGGCTACACCTTC.